The 9 T cell receptor beta chains reported below all come from one sample, sequenced in a study of T cell repertoires in cytomegalovirus infection. From the reads, TCRdb called clonotypes with MiXCR, one entry per CDR3 protein. Of 200,000 to 300,000 distinct CDR3 sequences in the sample, about 12% were seen once. Sequenced material: PBMCs. These TCRs come from a human donor in good health (CMV status not recorded). Some clones in this sample may be carry-over from other donors' samples.

This clonotype was detected a few times. V usage is TRBV9 and J usage is TRBJ2-7; D gene unclear. In germline, CDR1 is SGDLS, CDR2 YYNGEE. Trimming shortened V by 2 bases and J by 1 base, and 10 bases separated the two germline ends. The CDR3 runs 14 residues. In DNA, the CDR3 is TGTGCCAGCAGCGTCAATACCGTTTCCTACGAGCAGTACTTC. Protein sequence: CASSVNTVSYEQYF.

This clonotype has ten or more counts. The CDR3 region has the DNA TGCAGTGCCCTTGTCCTCCAGGGGACCATCCAAGAGACCCAGTACTTC. Translating gives CSALVLQGTIQETQYF. This chain links TRBV20-1 with TRBJ2-5; perhaps TRBD1 as D (6 bases). V shed 6 bases and J shed 1 base, with 21 bases lying between them. The CDR3 loop spans 16 amino acids. Germline V gene data show CDR1 as DFQATT and CDR2 as SNEGSKA (reference sequence).

This clonotype appeared many times. The V gene is TRBV20-1, the J gene TRBJ1-2, with TRBD1 matching 7 bases. Germline loops: CDR1 DFQATT, CDR2 SNEGSKA (reference sequence). The CDR3 has 14 amino acids. J gave up 0 bases and V 2 bases, and 3 bases lay outside the gene matches. CDR3 sequence: CSARPTGSNYGYTF. In DNA form, the CDR3 reads TGCAGTGCTAGACCGACAGGGTCTAACTATGGCTACACCTTC.

Note on this clonotype: This may arise from a read error, as a much more abundant clone is one base away. The chain's CDR3 is CASSQDNSHEQYF. For the CDR3, the DNA is TGCGCCAGCAGCCAAGATAACAGCCACGAGCAGTACTTC. The gene calls are TRBV4-1 and TRBJ2-7; D remains unclear. This CDR3 comprises 13 residues. Germline V lookup: CDR1 MGHRA, CDR2 YSYEKL. Trimming left V 0 bases short and J 5 bases short, with 8 bases between.

This clonotype was counted many times. CDR3 in amino acids: CASSSRQRHTEAFF. The CDR3 DNA reads as TGTGCCAGCAGCTCCCGACAGCGGCACACTGAAGCTTTCTTT. The chain joins TRBV12-3 or TRBV12-4 to TRBJ1-1; D is possibly TRBD1 (5 bases). Trimming left V 6 bases short and J 3 bases short, with 14 bases between. This CDR3 has 14 amino acids.

This clonotype was found many times. The genes are TRBV6-1 and TRBJ2-5; no clear D. This CDR3 contains 13 residues. CDR1 MNHNS and CDR2 SASEGT come from the germline V gene. Trimming left V 5 bases short and J 1 base short, with 8 bases between. The CDR3: CASSSRSQETQYF. The CDR3 coding sequence is TGTGCCAGCAGTTCCAGATCCCAAGAGACCCAGTACTTC.

This clonotype was seen ten or more times. The chain employs TRBV6-2 or TRBV6-3 and TRBJ2-7; unclear D gene. V shed 4 bases and J shed 1 base, with 5 bases lying between them. Germline lookup yields CDR1 MNHEY and CDR2 SVGEGT. This CDR3 contains 12 residues. CDR3 region: CASSWASYEQYF. The DNA of the CDR3 is TGTGCCAGCAGTTGGGCGTCCTACGAGCAGTACTTC.

This clonotype came up a few times. The chain couples TRBV5-4 to TRBJ2-5; D call uncertain. Trimming left V 1 base short and J 0 bases short, with 10 bases between. This CDR3 is built from 15 residues. The germline V gene encodes CDR1 SGHNT and CDR2 YYREEE (reference sequence). The CDR3 region is CASSLRILHQETQYF. CDR3 DNA sequence: TGTGCCAGCAGCTTGAGGATACTGCACCAAGAGACCCAGTACTTC.

This clonotype came up many times. CDR3 loop: CASISPGANVLTF. CDR3 in DNA: TGTGCCAGCATCTCCCCTGGGGCCAACGTCCTGACTTTC. The rearrangement links TRBV28 to TRBJ2-6, with D unclear. This CDR3 spans 13 amino acids. Between the trimmed V and J ends, which lost 7 bases and 2 bases, there was a span of 6 bases. Germline V gives CDR1 MDHEN, CDR2 SYDVKM. The whole variable domain, remainder taken from reference TRBV28 and TRBJ2-6, is DVKVTQSSRYLVKRTGEKVFLECVQDMDHENMFWYRQDPGLGLRLIYFSYDVKMKEKGDIPEGYSVSREKKERFSLILESASTNQTSMYLCASISPGANVLTFGAGSRLTVL.